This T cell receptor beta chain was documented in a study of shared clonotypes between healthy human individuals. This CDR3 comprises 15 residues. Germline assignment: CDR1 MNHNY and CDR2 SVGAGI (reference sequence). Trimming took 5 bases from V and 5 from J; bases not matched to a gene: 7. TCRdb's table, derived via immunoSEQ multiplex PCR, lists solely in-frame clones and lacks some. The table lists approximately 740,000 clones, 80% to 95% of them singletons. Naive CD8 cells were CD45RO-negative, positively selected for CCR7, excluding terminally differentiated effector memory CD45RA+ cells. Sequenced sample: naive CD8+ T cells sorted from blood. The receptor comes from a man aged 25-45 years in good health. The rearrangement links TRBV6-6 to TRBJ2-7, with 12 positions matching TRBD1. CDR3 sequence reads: CASSSRDRGLHEQYF. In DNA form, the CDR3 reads TGTGCCAGCAGTAGCCGGGACAGGGGGCTCCACGAGCAGTACTTC.